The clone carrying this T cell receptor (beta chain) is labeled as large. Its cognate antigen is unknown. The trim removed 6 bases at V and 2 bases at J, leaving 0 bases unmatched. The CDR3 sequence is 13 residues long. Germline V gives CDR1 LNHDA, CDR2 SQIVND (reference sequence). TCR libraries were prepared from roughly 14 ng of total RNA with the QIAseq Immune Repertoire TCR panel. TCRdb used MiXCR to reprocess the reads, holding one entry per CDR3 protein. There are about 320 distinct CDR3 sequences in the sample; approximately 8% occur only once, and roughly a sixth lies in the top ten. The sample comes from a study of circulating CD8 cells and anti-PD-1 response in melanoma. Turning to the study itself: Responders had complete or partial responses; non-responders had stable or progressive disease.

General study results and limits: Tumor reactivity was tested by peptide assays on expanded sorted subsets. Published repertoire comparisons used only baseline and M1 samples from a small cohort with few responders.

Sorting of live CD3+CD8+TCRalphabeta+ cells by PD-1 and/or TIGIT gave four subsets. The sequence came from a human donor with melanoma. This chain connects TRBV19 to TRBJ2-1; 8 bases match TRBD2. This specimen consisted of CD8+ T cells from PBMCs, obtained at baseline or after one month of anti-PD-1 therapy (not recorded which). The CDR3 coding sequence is TGTGCCAGTAGCGGGGGGGCCTACAATGAGCAGTTCTTC. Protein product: CASSGGAYNEQFF.